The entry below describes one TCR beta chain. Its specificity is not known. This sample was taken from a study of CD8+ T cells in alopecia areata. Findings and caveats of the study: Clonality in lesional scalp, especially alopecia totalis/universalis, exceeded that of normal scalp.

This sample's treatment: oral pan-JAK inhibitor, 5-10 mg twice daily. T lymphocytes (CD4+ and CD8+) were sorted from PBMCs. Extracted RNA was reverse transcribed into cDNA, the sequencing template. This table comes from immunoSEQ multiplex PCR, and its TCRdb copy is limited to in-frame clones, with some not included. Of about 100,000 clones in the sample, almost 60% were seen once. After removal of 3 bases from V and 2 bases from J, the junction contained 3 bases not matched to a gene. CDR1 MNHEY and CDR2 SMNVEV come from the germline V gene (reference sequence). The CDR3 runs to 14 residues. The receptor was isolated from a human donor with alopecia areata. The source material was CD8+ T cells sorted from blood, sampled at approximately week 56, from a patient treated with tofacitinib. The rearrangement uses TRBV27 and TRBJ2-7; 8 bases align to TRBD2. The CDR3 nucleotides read TGTGCCAGCAGTTTGCGGGGGGAAACCTACGAGCAGTACTTC. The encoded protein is CASSLRGETYEQYF.